Each of the 26 T cell receptor beta chains below was sequenced from the same sample in a study of Ad26.COV2.S vaccination and SARS-CoV-2 variants. The treatment is: about 20 received Ad26.COV2.S at low or high dose, single or two shots; a few received placebo; per-sample allocation not given. The samples were gathered on day 63 after the first injection of vaccine or placebo. TCRdb keeps only in-frame clones here, not all; method: immunoSEQ multiplex PCR. The sample records approximately 300,000 clones, 86% being singletons. The specimen was peripheral blood, collected in a trial of Ad26.COV2.S vaccine versus placebo. All receptors derive from a person aged 18 to 59 who received the Ad26.COV2.S COVID-19 vaccine or a placebo.

This clone appeared a few times. The rearrangement links TRBV30 to TRBJ1-2; a possible D gene is TRBD1 (6 bases). The CDR3 has 13 residues. Trimming stripped 6 bases from V and 2 bases from J, with 13 bases between. CDR1 is GTSNPN, CDR2 SVGIG, per germline (reference sequence). In DNA, the CDR3 is TGTGCCTGCCCTGGACAGCTAAACTATGGCTACACCTTC. Its translation is CACPGQLNYGYTF.

The V gene is TRBV28, the J gene TRBJ2-4; TRBD2 aligns across 11 bases. The length of the CDR3 is 18 residues. V was clipped by 3 bases and J by 0 bases; unmatched bases: 7. Germline V gene sequence: CDR1 MDHEN, CDR2 SYDVKM. CDR3 in amino acids: CASSLGLAGGLAKNIQYF. The CDR3 DNA sequence: TGTGCCAGCAGTTTGGGCCTAGCGGGGGGCCTAGCCAAAAACATTCAGTACTTC.

The chain recombines TRBV29-1 with TRBJ1-1, with no clear D. The CDR3 contains 13 residues. V gave up 1 base and J gave up 1 base, with 7 bases separating them. CDR1 SQVTM and CDR2 ANQGSEA come from the germline V gene. The CDR3 loop is CSVEGRENTEAFF. CDR3 in DNA: TGCAGCGTTGAAGGTCGGGAGAACACTGAAGCTTTCTTT.

As for this clone: Within the sample, other DNA sequences also encode this same CDR3. This chain uses TRBV12-3 or TRBV12-4 with TRBJ1-1; D not certain. This CDR3 contains 13 residues. V was clipped by 3 bases and J by 1 base, with 6 bases between them. CDR3 nucleotides: TGTGCCAGCAGTTTGGGAGGGAACACTGAAGCTTTCTTT. Translation gives CASSLGGNTEAFF.

The chain joins TRBV18 to TRBJ2-7, with 8 positions matching TRBD1. The CDR3 sequence is 15 residues long. V trimming: 3 bases; J trimming: 2 bases; junction bases outside the gene matches: 6. Germline CDR1 is KGHSH and CDR2 is LQKENI. CDR3 in DNA: TGTGCCAGCTCACCGGGGGACAGGCGTGCCTACGAGCAGTACTTC. It encodes CASSPGDRRAYEQYF.

The chain is built from TRBV11-2 and TRBJ2-5; D is possibly TRBD2 (6 bases). V was cut by 5 bases and J by 5 bases, with 24 bases left in between. Germline V gene data show CDR1 as SGHAT and CDR2 as FQNNGV. This CDR3 has 17 amino acids. CDR3 in amino acids: CASSPGTKEGIGETQYF. In nucleotides, the CDR3 is TGTGCCAGCAGCCCAGGGACCAAGGAGGGGATCGGGGAGACCCAGTACTTC.

CDR3 DNA sequence: TGTGCCAGCAGCTTCAGATCAGGATCGGATGAGCAGTTCTTC. This encodes CASSFRSGSDEQFF. The V call is TRBV5-6, the J call TRBJ2-1; the D is unclear. The CDR3 length is 14 residues. V shed 2 bases and J shed 8 bases, with 14 bases lying between them. Per the germline V gene, CDR1 is SGHDT and CDR2 is YYEEEE.

This chain connects TRBV20-1 to TRBJ1-5; D remains unclear. Germline V gives CDR1 DFQATT, CDR2 SNEGSKA (reference sequence). V was shortened by 3 bases and J by 0 bases, with 9 bases between the two germline ends. This CDR3 is 14 amino acids long. In DNA form, the CDR3 reads TGCAGTGCTAGTCCCCCGGTTAGCAATCAGCCCCAGCATTTT. Its protein is CSASPPVSNQPQHF.

The chain uses TRBV6-2 or TRBV6-3 and TRBJ1-2; D gene ambiguous. Germline V lookup: CDR1 MNHEY, CDR2 SVGEGT. The ends were cut back, 3 bases at V and 7 bases at J, with 15 bases in the middle. The CDR3 runs 14 residues. Here the CDR3 DNA reads TGTGCCAGCAGTTATCCGGACCCCTGGGGTGGCTACACCTTC. Residues: CASSYPDPWGGYTF.

The chain couples TRBV20-1 to TRBJ1-5; D not resolved. The CDR3 spans 14 residues. In germline, CDR1 is DFQATT, CDR2 SNEGSKA (reference sequence). Trimming took 3 bases from V and 0 from J, leaving 9 bases between them. CDR3 nucleotide sequence: TGCAGTGCTAGTTCGGGGAATAGCAATCAGCCCCAGCATTTT. This sequence encodes CSASSGNSNQPQHF.

This clone appeared a single time. The chain links TRBV6-2 or TRBV6-3 to TRBJ1-5; 9 bases match TRBD1. Unmatched junction bases numbered 17, after V lost 4 bases and J lost 4 bases. The CDR3 runs to 19 residues. Germline V gene data show CDR1 as MNHEY and CDR2 as SVGEGT. Written as DNA, the CDR3 is TGTGCCAGCAGTTTCCACCGGGACAGGGATGCAGCAGGGAATCAGCCCCAGCATTTT. It encodes CASSFHRDRDAAGNQPQHF.

This clone was picked up a small number of times. V usage is TRBV7-3 and J usage is TRBJ1-2; 7 bases match TRBD1. The CDR3 is 13 amino acids. Germline V gives CDR1 SGHTA, CDR2 FQGTGA. Trimming at V came to 5 bases and at J to 5 bases, leaving 5 bases not matched to a gene. The CDR3, as DNA: TGTGCCAGCAGCGATGACAGGGAGTATGGCTACACCTTC. Protein sequence: CASSDDREYGYTF.

The chain combines TRBV5-1 with TRBJ1-6, with D uncertain. The V end lost 5 bases, the J end lost 9 bases, and 15 bases lay between the germline ends. The CDR3 covers 14 residues. The germline gives CDR1 SGHRS, CDR2 YFSETQ. The CDR3 protein is CASSSGERVSPLHF. CDR3 nucleotide sequence: TGCGCCAGCAGTTCCGGGGAACGGGTTTCACCCCTCCACTTT.

The chain links TRBV6-5 to TRBJ2-3, with D unclear. With 6 bases removed from V and 1 base from J, the gap between germline ends came to 14 bases. Germline V gene lookup returns CDR1 MNHEY and CDR2 SVGAGI. The CDR3 consists of 15 residues. CDR3 protein: CASRDLKAGTDTQYF. In nucleotides, the CDR3 is TGTGCCAGCAGGGACCTGAAGGCGGGCACAGATACGCAGTATTTT.

The V gene is TRBV5-1, the J gene TRBJ2-1, with a possible D match to TRBD2 (5 bases). CDR3 size: 15 residues. The V gene's germline CDR1 is SGHRS and CDR2 YFSETQ. The germline V and J ends were trimmed by 4 bases and 2 bases, with 13 bases remaining between them. CDR3 sequence: CASSPSGFTYNEQFF. The CDR3 DNA is TGCGCCAGCAGCCCCTCGGGATTTACCTACAATGAGCAGTTCTTC.

The J gene is TRBJ2-4, the V gene TRBV3-1 (or the pseudogene TRBV3-2), with 12 bases fitting TRBD1. V lost 4 bases and J lost 1; bases outside the gene matches: 17. Germline V lookup: CDR1 LGHDT, CDR2 YNNKEL (reference sequence). The CDR3 runs to 21 residues. Here the CDR3 reads CASSRTTIGTGGGRAKNIQYF. The CDR3 nucleotides read TGTGCCAGCAGCCGAACCACGATTGGGACAGGGGGCGGGCGGGCCAAAAACATTCAGTACTTC.

The DNA for the CDR3 is TGTGCCAGCAGCCCTAAAGGGACAGGGGGTTCCGCGAACACCGGGGAGCTGTTTTTT. This encodes CASSPKGTGGSANTGELFF. The chain has TRBV7-3 and TRBJ2-2, with TRBD1 matching over 11 bases. V was pared by 5 bases and J by 0 bases, with 11 bases of the junction left unmatched. Germline V gives CDR1 SGHTA, CDR2 FQGTGA. The CDR3 is made up of 19 amino acids.

The chain employs TRBV6-5 and TRBJ1-4; 11 bases align to TRBD1. The CDR3 totals 14 residues. Losses at the gene ends were 8 bases for V and 5 bases for J; bases not matched to a gene: 4. Germline V gene lookup returns CDR1 MNHEY and CDR2 SVGAGI. The DNA for the CDR3 is TGTGCCAGCTCTCGGGACAGGGGGAATGAAAAACTGTTTTTT. Its protein is CASSRDRGNEKLFF.

This clone has just one count. This chain joins TRBV6-6 and TRBJ1-1; 9 bases fit TRBD1. This CDR3 spans 15 amino acids. Germline trimming cut 0 bases from V and 5 bases from J; bases unmatched to any gene: 4. From germline, CDR1 is MNHNY and CDR2 SVGAGI (reference sequence). CDR3 bases: TGTGCCAGCAGTTACTCCGGGACAGGGTCGACTGAAGCTTTCTTT. Amino acids: CASSYSGTGSTEAFF.

The chain couples TRBV2 to TRBJ1-4; no firm D call. V lost 7 bases to trimming and J lost 5 bases, with 17 bases between them. The CDR3 runs to 15 residues. CDR1 and CDR2 from the germline V gene are SNHLY and FYNNEI. DNA for the CDR3: TGTGCCAGCATCAGAACGGGGAGAGTAAATGAAAAACTGTTTTTT. Translation gives CASIRTGRVNEKLFF.

This chain connects TRBV7-8 to TRBJ1-6; 8 nucleotides match TRBD1. J lost 0 bases, V lost 0 bases, and 4 bases had no gene match. The V gene's germline CDR1 is SGHVS and CDR2 FQNEAQ. This CDR3 region has 18 residues. CDR3 residues: CASSLALTGGSYNSPLHF. CDR3 sequence (DNA): TGTGCCAGCAGCTTAGCCTTAACAGGGGGCTCCTATAATTCACCCCTCCACTTT.

The chain links TRBV27 to TRBJ2-7; possibly TRBD2 for D (6 bases). V was shortened by 8 bases and J by 6 bases, with 26 bases between the two germline ends. The germline CDR1 and CDR2 sequences are MNHEY and SMNVEV (reference sequence). The length of the CDR3 is 16 residues. CDR3 coding DNA: TGTGCCAGCCGAGCATGGCCCGGGACTCTCCCAACCGAGCAGTACTTC. Amino acid sequence: CASRAWPGTLPTEQYF.

The chain recombines TRBV30 with TRBJ2-7; D uncertain. V lost 0 bases and J 3 bases, leaving 6 bases between the germline ends. The CDR3 has 12 amino acids. The germline V gene encodes CDR1 GTSNPN and CDR2 SVGIG (reference sequence). CDR3 nucleotide sequence: TGTGCCTGGAGTGTTACGAACTACGAGCAGTACTTC. Protein product: CAWSVTNYEQYF.

This clone was seen once. The rearrangement uses TRBV7-8 and TRBJ2-7, with 8 bases that match TRBD1. After removal of 3 bases from V and 2 bases from J, the junction contained 12 bases not matched to a gene. CDR3 size: 17 residues. The germline V gene has CDR1 SGHVS and CDR2 FQNEAQ. The DNA of the CDR3 is TGTGCCAGCAGCTTTGACAGGGGTGGTAGCGTAACCTACGAGCAGTACTTC. It is translated as CASSFDRGGSVTYEQYF. Combining the CDR3 with reference TRBV7-8 and TRBJ2-7 gives the whole variable domain GAGVSQSPRYKVAKRGQDVALRCDPISGHVSLFWYQQALGQGPEFLTYFQNEAQLDKSGLPSDRFFAERPEGSVSTLKIQRTQQEDSAVYLCASSFDRGGSVTYEQYFGPGTRLTVT.

This clone was observed many times. The CDR3 region is CSVGGQSHPGYGYTF. The CDR3, as DNA: TGCAGCGTTGGAGGTCAATCTCATCCCGGGTATGGCTACACCTTC. The chain joins TRBV29-1 to TRBJ1-2; D ambiguous. The CDR3 spans 15 residues. Trimming left V 4 bases short and J 5 bases short, with 20 bases between. Germline-derived CDR1 and CDR2 are SQVTM and ANQGSEA.

This rearrangement joins TRBV3-1 (or the pseudogene TRBV3-2) to TRBJ2-5, with no clear D. Germline V gene sequence: CDR1 LGHDT, CDR2 YNNKEL (reference sequence). This CDR3 region has 13 residues. Trimming took 2 bases from V and 5 from J, leaving 9 bases between them. The CDR3 loop reads CASSQLDGETQYF. Written as DNA, the CDR3 is TGTGCCAGCAGCCAATTAGATGGCGAGACCCAGTACTTC.